The 10 T cell receptor beta chains listed next were all sequenced from one sample in a study of T cells in Graves' hyperthyroidism and ophthalmopathy (dated by TCRdb to between 2018 and 2021). Libraries came from multiplex PCR. Sequenced using an Illumina HiSeq 2000. The TCR beta CDR3 regions were amplified from the RNA transcripts. The TCR CDR3 was subjected to a first round of RT-PCR using the HTBI primer set and the Qiagen OneStep RT-PCR kit. Using fastp trimming at Q25 and MiXCR clonotype assembly, TCRdb reanalyzed the public sequencing data and kept in-frame beta chains. Rows matching on CDR3 protein sequence are summarized as one entry with the most common DNA and genes. Across this sample there are some 460,000 distinct CDR3 sequences, with around 16% seen only once. The ten largest clones add up to approximately 7.5% of the sample. What was sequenced was blood. The receptors here all came from a woman aged 18 to 35 with Graves' hyperthyroidism.

This clonotype was counted ten times or more. V usage is TRBV7-2 and J usage is TRBJ1-2; D remains unclear. Germline assignment: CDR1 SGHTA and CDR2 FQGNSA. This CDR3 is 11 amino acids long. V gave up 6 bases and J gave up 0 bases, with 2 bases separating them. CDR3 residues: CASRSNYGYTF. The CDR3, as DNA: TGTGCCAGCAGATCTAACTATGGCTACACCTTC.

This clonotype has ten or more counts. V and J are TRBV7-2 and TRBJ2-7; D remains ambiguous. Germline V gene sequence: CDR1 SGHTA, CDR2 FQGNSA. V lost 3 bases and J 0 bases, leaving 12 bases between the germline ends. The CDR3 has 15 residues. The DNA for the CDR3 is TGTGCCAGCAGCTTTATGGCCTTCAGCTCCTACGAGCAGTACTTC. Its protein is CASSFMAFSSYEQYF.

V is TRBV28 and J is TRBJ2-1; 13 bases align to TRBD2. V dropped 7 bases and J dropped 9; count of bases not matched to a gene: 9. The V gene's germline CDR1 is MDHEN and CDR2 SYDVKM. The CDR3 length is 15 residues. CDR3 loop: CASTWGLAGIGEQFF. CDR3 nucleotides: TGTGCCAGCACATGGGGACTAGCGGGAATCGGTGAGCAGTTCTTC. Full variable domain (remainder filled in from reference TRBV28 and TRBJ2-1): DVKVTQSSRYLVKRTGEKVFLECVQDMDHENMFWYRQDPGLGLRLIYFSYDVKMKEKGDIPEGYSVSREKKERFSLILESASTNQTSMYLCASTWGLAGIGEQFFGPGTRLTVL.

This clonotype was detected only a few times. V is TRBV5-1 and J is TRBJ2-7; TRBD2 is a possible D gene (5 bases). Germline V gene lookup returns CDR1 SGHRS and CDR2 YFSETQ. This CDR3 is built from 13 residues. Trimming cost V 9 bases and J 5 bases, with 18 bases left between them. The CDR3 is CATSHPGGHEQYF. The CDR3 DNA reads TGCGCCACCTCCCACCCCGGAGGTCACGAGCAGTACTTC.

At least ten counts were recorded for this clonotype. The V call is TRBV10-2, the J call TRBJ2-3; 8 nucleotides agree with TRBD2. The CDR3 contains 15 residues. V was pared by 2 bases and J by 7 bases, with 8 bases of the junction left unmatched. Germline CDR1 WSHSY, CDR2 SAAADI. CDR3 DNA: TGCGCCAGCAGTGAGGGCGGGGGGCCGACTAATACGCAGTATTTT. Translated, it gives CASSEGGGPTNTQYF.

J is TRBJ2-1 and V is TRBV25-1, with 10 positions matching TRBD2. V trimming: 5 bases; J trimming: 2 bases; junction bases outside the gene matches: 6. Germline assignment: CDR1 MGHDK and CDR2 SYGVNS. The CDR3 is 16 amino acids. The CDR3 loop reads CASSSLAGGTYNEQFF. Written as DNA, the CDR3 is TGTGCCAGCAGTTCTTTAGCGGGGGGCACCTACAATGAGCAGTTCTTC.

This clonotype was counted many times. This chain joins TRBV4-2 and TRBJ1-1; D gene ambiguous. CDR3 length: 14 residues. V lost 0 bases and J lost 4, with 9 bases in between. Germline V CDR1 and CDR2: LGHNA, YNFKEQ. The CDR3 nucleotides are TGTGCCAGCAGCCAAGATCCCGTGCCCACTGAAGCTTTCTTT. Its translation: CASSQDPVPTEAFF.

At least ten counts were recorded for this clonotype. This chain uses TRBV2 with TRBJ2-7, with TRBD2 matching 7 bases. Losses at the gene ends were 8 bases for V and 4 bases for J; bases not matched to a gene: 5. CDR1 and CDR2 (germline): SNHLY, FYNNEI. The CDR3 sequence is 12 residues long. DNA for the CDR3: TGTGCCAGCTCGGGCGGGGGATACGAGCAGTACTTC. Translation gives CASSGGGYEQYF.

The chain has TRBV11-3 and TRBJ2-3; D unresolved. Germline CDR1 is SGHNT and CDR2 is YENEEA. The CDR3 consists of 15 residues. The V and J ends lost 3 bases and 5 bases respectively, with 15 bases between them. Written as DNA, the CDR3 is TGTGCCAGCAGCTTGCCGGGCCAGGCGAGAGATACGCAGTATTTT. Residues: CASSLPGQARDTQYF.

A remark on this clonotype: A much larger clone sits a single nucleotide away, making a read error possible. The rearrangement joins TRBV7-3 to TRBJ2-5; D might be TRBD2 (5 bases). The V gene's germline CDR1 is SGHTA and CDR2 FQGTGA. This CDR3 has 14 residues. CDR3 protein: CASRNRGAQKTQYF. CDR3 nucleotide sequence: TGTGCCAGCAGGAACCGGGGAGCCCAAAAGACCCAGTACTTC.